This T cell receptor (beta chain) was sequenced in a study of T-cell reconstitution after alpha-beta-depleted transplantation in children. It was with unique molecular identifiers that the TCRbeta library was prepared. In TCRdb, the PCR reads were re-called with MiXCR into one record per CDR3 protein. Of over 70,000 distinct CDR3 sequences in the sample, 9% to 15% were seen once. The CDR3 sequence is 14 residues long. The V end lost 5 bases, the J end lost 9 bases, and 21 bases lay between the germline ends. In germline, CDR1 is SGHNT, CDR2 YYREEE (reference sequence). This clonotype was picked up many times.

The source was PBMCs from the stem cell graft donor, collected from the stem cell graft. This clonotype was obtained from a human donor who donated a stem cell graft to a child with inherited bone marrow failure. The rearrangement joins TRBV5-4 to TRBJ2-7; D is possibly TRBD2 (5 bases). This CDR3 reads CASSLGLDLRGQYF. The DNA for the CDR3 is TGTGCCAGCAGTCTAGGACTGGATCTACGGGGGCAGTACTTC.